One sample yielded the 27 T cell receptor beta chains listed below, sequenced in a study of T cell clonality in common variable immunodeficiency. Study results and caveats: Common variable immunodeficiency TCR beta sequences reportedly had fewer deletions and N-nucleotide insertions.

Antigens for these TCRs are unknown. TCRdb's table, derived via immunoSEQ multiplex PCR, lists solely in-frame clones and lacks some. The sample yields roughly 32,000 clones, without any singletons. The sample was peripheral blood mononuclear cells. The receptors were gathered from a human donor with common variable immunodeficiency.

This clone was seen many times. The sequence runs out 3 residues before the end of the CDR3; the remainder is reconstructed from the germline J gene. The chain recombines TRBV29-1 with TRBJ2-3, with 10 positions matching TRBD2. This CDR3 comprises 16 residues. CDR1 is SQVTM, CDR2 ANQGSEA, per germline. V lost 6 bases and J lost 4; bases outside the gene matches: 13. Incomplete CDR3 DNA: TGCAGCGTCGCAGGTGACAAAGCGGGAGGGCCAGATACG. As protein: CSVAGDKAGGPDT. The entire CDR3 protein is CSVAGDKAGGPDTQYF.

This clone was seen a few times. This CDR3 reads CASSRGQDRATQYF. Incomplete CDR3 DNA: TGTGCCAGCAGCCGGGGACAGGACAGGGCTACG. This rearrangement joins TRBV7-9 to TRBJ2-3; 8 bases agree with TRBD1. The sequenced fragment ends 3 residues before the CDR3 boundary, so the rest is inferred from the germline J gene. The CDR3 has 14 residues. The ends lost 5 bases at V and 8 bases at J; junction bases unmatched: 9. Looked up from germline, CDR1 is SEHNR and CDR2 is FQNEAQ (reference sequence).

The table lists this clone with many counts. The sequence runs out 3 residues before the end of the CDR3; the remainder is reconstructed from the germline J gene. The genes are TRBV5-1 and TRBJ2-7; maybe TRBD1 (6 bases). This CDR3 comprises 15 residues. The germline CDR1 and CDR2 sequences are SGHRS and YFSETQ. V was shortened by 4 bases and J by 5 bases, with 19 bases between the two germline ends. The CDR3 loop is CASSLGHRGGDEQYF. The covered CDR3 bases are TGCGCCAGCAGCCTGGGACACCGAGGAGGTGACGAG.

This clone appeared many times. The read terminates 3 residues ahead of where the CDR3 ends, so the germline J gene completes it. This rearrangement joins TRBV10-3 to TRBJ1-2, with D unclear. Trimming removed 0 bases from V and 7 bases from J, with 9 bases in between. Germline CDR1 is ENHRY and CDR2 is SYGVKD. This CDR3 contains 13 residues. CDR3 in amino acids: CAISESSGPGYTF. The part of the CDR3 DNA that was read is TGTGCCATCAGTGAGTCCTCAGGCCCTGGC.

This clone was counted between two and nine times. The read falls 3 residues short of the CDR3 end, and the missing part is taken from the germline J gene. This sample also contains other DNA sequences that code for the same CDR3. This chain connects TRBV19 to TRBJ1-3; the D gene is possibly TRBD1 (6 bases). The CDR3 length is 15 residues. The V end was cut by 7 bases, the J end by 2 bases, with 15 bases between. CDR1 is LNHDA, CDR2 SQIVND, per germline (reference sequence). Incomplete CDR3 DNA: TGTGCCAGTATCGACAGGAGAAACCCTGGAAACACC. Its protein is CASIDRRNPGNT. The whole CDR3 sequence reads CASIDRRNPGNTIYF.

This clone was observed at least ten times. The read comes to an end 3 residues before the CDR3 does, leaving the germline J gene to fill in the end. V gene TRBV5-1 combines with J gene TRBJ1-1, with 10 nucleotides matching TRBD1. V lost 1 base to trimming and J lost 1 base; unmatched junction nucleotides: 7. The CDR3 loop spans 17 amino acids. From germline, CDR1 is SGHRS and CDR2 YFSETQ. The CDR3 region is CASSLPGTGAKNTEAFF. The covered CDR3 bases are TGCGCCAGCAGCTTGCCTGGGACAGGGGCTAAGAACACTGAA. The complete variable domain, with remaining parts taken from reference TRBV5-1 and TRBJ1-1, reads KAGVTQTPRYLIKTRGQQVTLSCSPISGHRSVSWYQQTPGQGLQFLFEYFSETQRNKGNFPGRFSGRQFSNSRSEMNVSTLELGDSALYLCASSLPGTGAKNTEAFFGQGTRLTVV.

Of note for this clone: The read falls 3 residues short of the CDR3 end, and the missing part is taken from the germline J gene. The chain uses TRBV19 and TRBJ1-5; 7 bases align to TRBD1. CDR1 is LNHDA, CDR2 SQIVND, per germline (reference sequence). V lost 3 bases and J lost 5; bases outside the gene matches: 10. The CDR3 length is 16 residues. The sequenced part of the CDR3 DNA is TGTGCCAGTAGTATCACCGGACAGGCCCCTGATCAGCCC. This gives the protein CASSITGQAPDQP. In full, the CDR3 reads CASSITGQAPDQPQHF.

This clone was observed a handful of times. The sequenced fragment ends 3 residues before the CDR3 boundary, so the rest is inferred from the germline J gene. V gene TRBV30 combines with J gene TRBJ1-2; 8 bases match TRBD1. Losses at the gene ends were 5 bases for V and 6 bases for J; bases not matched to a gene: 2. CDR1 GTSNPN and CDR2 SVGIG come from the germline V gene (reference sequence). The CDR3 sequence is 11 residues long. CDR3 amino acids: CAWGTGNGYTF. CDR3 bases read: TGTGCCTGGGGGACAGGCAATGGC.

This clone was picked up many times. Read data end 3 residues before the CDR3 end; the end is taken from the germline J gene. The chain carries TRBV7-3 and TRBJ2-3, with 9 bases matching TRBD1. V shed 5 bases, J shed 4 bases, and the junction held 7 bases outside the gene matches. CDR1 and CDR2 from the germline V gene are SGHTA and FQGTGA. This CDR3 region has 15 residues. This chain's CDR3 is CASSPGTGLSDTQYF. The CDR3 DNA, read in part, is TGTGCCAGCAGCCCCGGGACAGGGCTCTCAGATACG. The full variable domain, rest sourced from reference TRBV7-3 and TRBJ2-3, is GAGVSQTPSNKVTEKGKYVELRCDPISGHTALYWYRQSLGQGPEFLIYFQGTGAADDSGLPNDRFFAVRPEGSVSTLKIQRTERGDSAVYLCASSPGTGLSDTQYFGPGTRLTVL.

In its sample, this clone was seen many times. Coverage ceases 3 residues before the CDR3 finishes, and the germline J gene fills in the end. The J gene is TRBJ2-7, the V gene TRBV4-2; 8 nucleotides match TRBD2. The V and J ends lost 4 bases and 1 base, in that order; junction bases with no gene match: 21. There are 20 residues in the CDR3. CDR1 and CDR2 (germline): LGHNA, YNFKEQ. CDR3 protein: CASSRSQGGGPSGRSYEQYF. The part of the CDR3 DNA that was read is TGTGCCAGCAGCCGCTCTCAGGGAGGAGGACCTAGCGGGCGATCCTACGAG.

In its sample, this clone was seen a few times. The read ends 3 residues early relative to the CDR3; the germline J gene fills the gap. The chain carries TRBV7-9 and TRBJ2-7, with TRBD2 matching 10 bases. V lost 5 bases and J lost 5; bases outside the gene matches: 9. This CDR3 spans 15 amino acids. Per germline, CDR1 SEHNR and CDR2 FQNEAQ (reference sequence). Here the CDR3 reads CASSPVLAGVDEQYF. The CDR3 DNA, read in part, is TGTGCCAGCAGCCCAGTTCTAGCGGGAGTCGACGAG.

Concerning this clone: The junction differs from germline at one of its ends, possibly a read error. Read coverage stops 3 residues before the CDR3 terminus; the germline J gene supplies the remainder. V usage is TRBV7-9 and J usage is TRBJ1-3; perhaps TRBD1 as D (5 bases). The CDR3 covers 12 residues. Germline V gives CDR1 SEHNR, CDR2 FQNEAQ (reference sequence). The sequenced part of the CDR3 DNA is TGTTCCAGCAGCCCAGGGGGAAACACC. Its translation is CSSSPGGNT. The full CDR3 protein is CSSSPGGNTIYF.

Concerning this clone: The read ends 3 residues early relative to the CDR3; the germline J gene fills the gap. V and J are TRBV7-7 and TRBJ2-7, with D maybe TRBD2 (5 bases). The length of the CDR3 is 13 residues. V lost 0 bases and J 5 bases, leaving 8 bases between the germline ends. Germline V gives CDR1 SSHAT, CDR2 FNYEAQ (reference sequence). The CDR3 is CASSLAVRDEQYF. Incomplete CDR3 DNA: TGTGCCAGCAGCTTAGCGGTGAGGGACGAG.

With regard to this clone: The CDR3 end lies 3 residues beyond the end of the read and is filled in from the germline J gene. V gene TRBV30 combines with J gene TRBJ2-1; D is possibly TRBD2 (5 bases). The CDR3 spans 14 residues. V lost 4 bases to trimming and J lost 3 bases, with 13 bases between them. Germline CDR1 GTSNPN, CDR2 SVGIG (reference sequence). The CDR3 protein is CAWIPAGLYNEQFF. The CDR3 bases that were read are TGTGCCTGGATCCCGGCGGGTCTCTACAATGAG. The variable domain in full, with the rest retrieved from reference TRBV30 and TRBJ2-1, is SQTIHQWPATLVQPVGSPLSLECTVEGTSNPNLYWYRQAAGRGLQLLFYSVGIGQISSEVPQNLSASRPQDRQFILSSKKLLLSDSGFYLCAWIPAGLYNEQFFGPGTRLTVL.

This clone came up a few times. The CDR3 goes on 3 residues after the read ends, and that part is filled in from the germline J gene. The V call is TRBV7-9, the J call TRBJ2-7; D is unresolved. This CDR3 region has 14 residues. Germline CDR1 and CDR2: SEHNR and FQNEAQ (reference sequence). The V gene lost 1 base and the J gene lost 1 base, with 8 bases spanning the gap. The chain's CDR3 is CASSLEKPSYEQYF. The sequenced CDR3 bases are TGTGCCAGCAGCTTAGAGAAGCCGTCCTACGAG.

As for this clone: The read terminates 3 residues ahead of where the CDR3 ends, so the germline J gene completes it. The chain has TRBV20-1 and TRBJ2-7; 10 bases map to TRBD1. After removal of 5 bases from V and 4 bases from J, the junction contained 5 bases not matched to a gene. Germline values: CDR1 DFQATT, CDR2 SNEGSKA (reference sequence). This CDR3 spans 13 amino acids. The DNA read from the CDR3 is TGCAGTGCTCTGACAGGGGGCGGGTACGAG. Protein sequence: CSALTGGGYE. The CDR3 reads in full as CSALTGGGYEQYF.

Turning to this clone: The read gets to within 3 residues of the CDR3 end, and the germline J gene fills in the rest. This chain uses TRBV5-1 with TRBJ2-1; 9 bases line up with TRBD2. Germline values: CDR1 SGHRS, CDR2 YFSETQ. The trim removed 0 bases at V and 3 bases at J, leaving 16 bases unmatched. This CDR3 region has 20 residues. The chain's CDR3 is CASSLVASGIGPDIYNEQFF. The covered CDR3 bases are TGCGCCAGCAGCTTGGTGGCTAGCGGGATAGGACCTGATATCTACAATGAG.

The table lists this clone with many counts. The read terminates 3 residues before the CDR3 end, so the remaining end is supplied by the germline J gene. This chain joins TRBV9 and TRBJ1-1, with 10 bases identical to TRBD1. Germline trimming cut 4 bases from V and 4 bases from J; bases unmatched to any gene: 10. CDR3 length equals 16 residues. Germline CDR1 is SGDLS and CDR2 is YYNGEE. The CDR3 sequence is CASSPGDRGGSTEAFF. CDR3 DNA (partial): TGTGCCAGCAGCCCCGGGGACAGGGGAGGAAGCACTGAA.

This clone has ten or more counts. Read data end 3 residues before the CDR3 end; the end is taken from the germline J gene. The J gene is TRBJ1-6, the V gene TRBV5-5, with D unresolved. CDR1 SGHKS and CDR2 YYEKEE come from the germline V gene (reference sequence). The ends were cut back, 0 bases at V and 4 bases at J, with 5 bases in the middle. This CDR3 has 14 residues. Here the CDR3 reads CASSLDQYNSPLHF. The CDR3 DNA, read in part, is TGTGCCAGCAGCTTGGATCAGTATAATTCACCC.

On this clone: The CDR3 end falls 3 residues outside the read, so it is completed with the germline J gene. The V and J genes are TRBV18 and TRBJ2-1; maybe TRBD1 (5 bases). The CDR3 extends over 12 amino acids. The V gene's germline CDR1 is KGHSH and CDR2 LQKENI. V lost 5 bases, J lost 7 bases, and 9 bases lay in between. The CDR3 loop is CASSNTGNEQFF. The CDR3 DNA, read in part, is TGTGCCAGCTCAAACACAGGTAATGAG.

In this sample, this clone turned up many times. The CDR3 goes on 3 residues after the read ends, and that part is filled in from the germline J gene. The V and J genes are TRBV29-1 and TRBJ1-2; the match to TRBD1 covers 11 bases. Germline V gene sequence: CDR1 SQVTM, CDR2 ANQGSEA. The CDR3 runs to 16 residues. J was trimmed by 3 bases and V by 7 bases; bases with no gene match: 13. The CDR3 DNA, read in part, is TGCAGCGCCAACACGGGACAGGGGGAGGGAGACTATGGC. Protein product: CSANTGQGEGDYG. The complete CDR3 sequence is CSANTGQGEGDYGYTF.

This clone was seen a few times. The CDR3 reads CASSVDRNTEAFF. CDR3 DNA, as far as it was read: TGTGCCAGCAGCGTAGACAGGAACACTGAA. This sequence joins TRBV6-2 or TRBV6-3 and TRBJ1-1, with D perhaps matching TRBD1 (5 bases). The CDR3 goes on 3 residues after the read ends, and that part is filled in from the germline J gene. The CDR3 is 13 residues long. The V end lost 6 bases, the J end lost 1 base, and 9 bases lay between the germline ends. Germline lookup yields CDR1 MNHEY and CDR2 SVGEGT.

There are many counts of this clone. The read finishes 3 residues shy of the CDR3 end, and the germline J gene is used to complete it. The gene calls are TRBV7-8 and TRBJ2-3, with 13 bases aligning to TRBD2. After removal of 0 bases from V and 4 bases from J, the junction contained 7 bases not matched to a gene. The CDR3 totals 18 residues. CDR1 is SGHVS, CDR2 FQNEAQ, per germline. The sequenced part of the CDR3 DNA is TGTGCCAGCAGCTTAGCGCGGGGACTAGCGGGGAGGGCAGATACG. Translating gives CASSLARGLAGRADT. The whole CDR3 sequence is CASSLARGLAGRADTQYF.

Points on this clone: The read halts 3 residues ahead of the CDR3 end, with the missing end drawn from the germline J gene. The chain recombines TRBV20-1 with TRBJ1-1, with unresolved D. Deletions cut 4 bases from V and 6 bases from J, with 18 bases between. The CDR3 extends over 14 amino acids. Germline-derived CDR1 and CDR2 are DFQATT and SNEGSKA (reference sequence). The CDR3 region is CSATLPGFTAEAFF. The CDR3 bases that were read are TGCAGTGCTACCTTACCGGGTTTTACCGCTGAA.

Points on this clone: Coverage ceases 3 residues before the CDR3 finishes, and the germline J gene fills in the end. The J gene is TRBJ2-1, the V gene TRBV20-1; the match to TRBD1 covers 7 bases. V trimming: 6 bases; J trimming: 2 bases; junction bases outside the gene matches: 16. The V gene's germline CDR1 is DFQATT and CDR2 SNEGSKA (reference sequence). The length of the CDR3 is 17 residues. The covered CDR3 bases are TGCAGTGCCCAGCACTTGGACAGGTTTCGAGCCTACAATGAG. Amino acid sequence: CSAQHLDRFRAYNE. The complete CDR3 protein is CSAQHLDRFRAYNEQFF.

At least ten counts were recorded for this clone. Read coverage stops 3 residues before the CDR3 terminus; the germline J gene supplies the remainder. The chain is built from TRBV20-1 and TRBJ2-5; 12 bases match TRBD2. Germline loops: CDR1 DFQATT, CDR2 SNEGSKA (reference sequence). This CDR3 region has 15 residues. Trimming at V came to 4 bases and at J to 3 bases, leaving 6 bases not matched to a gene. The sequenced CDR3 bases are TGCAGTGCTAACCCGGGACTAGCGGGTAAAGAGACC. Residues: CSANPGLAGKET. The CDR3 in full is CSANPGLAGKETQYF.

This clone was seen ten or more times. The sequence runs out 3 residues before the end of the CDR3; the remainder is reconstructed from the germline J gene. This rearrangement joins TRBV6-2 or TRBV6-3 to TRBJ2-7; 9 bases align to TRBD2. The CDR3 spans 15 residues. J was trimmed by 0 bases and V by 7 bases; bases with no gene match: 7. The germline gives CDR1 MNHEY, CDR2 SVGEGT. CDR3 bases read: TGTGCCAGCATGAGACTAGCGGTAAGCTCCTACGAG. Its translation: CASMRLAVSSYE. The full CDR3 reads CASMRLAVSSYEQYF.